Listed below are T cell receptor beta chains from one sample, sequenced in a study of beta chain features in type 1 diabetes. Clones were read by immunoSEQ multiplex PCR, and TCRdb kept only the in-frame ones, dropping some. The table lists around 250,000 clones, roughly an eighth of them singletons. The sample was naive CD4+ T cells from blood. The receptors originated from a man aged 30 to 39 with type 1 diabetes. CDR3s include the opening cysteine and the closing phenylalanine or tryptophan. The D gene is left open where the match is weak. Clone size is shown for a subset of rows, as once, few, many or a class of expanded clone.

>.|TRBV5-6|TRBJ2-7|.
CASRKTLEMVEQYF
>.|TRBV15|TRBJ2-5|TRBD2
CATSRGSGARETQYF
>.|TRBV28|TRBJ2-7|.
CASRQDYSYEQYF
>.|TRBV6-5|TRBJ2-2|TRBD1
CASSYGDRGTGELFF
>.|TRBV11-2|TRBJ1-5|.
CASSGSPNQPQHF
>few|TRBV28|TRBJ2-1|TRBD1
CAAGGSYNEQFF
>.|TRBV9|TRBJ2-1|TRBD2
CASSVSGRGDEQFF
>.|TRBV7-9|TRBJ2-7|TRBD1
CASSNGQGAREQYF
>.|TRBV28|TRBJ2-7|.
CASSFGESGRREQYF
>.|TRBV27|TRBJ1-2|TRBD1
CASSSWDRDYGYTF
>.|TRBV5-1|TRBJ2-5|TRBD1
CASSFGDRDRETQYF
>few|TRBV4-2|TRBJ2-1|.
CASSPRLGNTYNEQFF
>few|TRBV2|TRBJ2-6|.
CASSLGALGANVLTF
>.|TRBV28|TRBJ2-3|TRBD2
CASSVAGPNTDTQYF
>.|TRBV7-9|TRBJ2-3|.
CASSYTDTQYF
>few|TRBV7-9|TRBJ2-4|.
CASSTNRARIGNIQYF
>.|TRBV7-9|TRBJ2-3|.
CASSIQGSGDTQYF
>few|TRBV7-2|TRBJ2-5|.
CASSFPEGGIQETQYF
>.|TRBV7-2|TRBJ2-5|TRBD2
CASSRGVSGHQETQYF
>few|TRBV4-2|TRBJ1-1|.
CASSDQGGGLNTEAFF
>few|TRBV7-9|TRBJ2-3|.
CASSLDYTDTQYF
>few|TRBV11-3|TRBJ2-3|.
CASSLGTRAAAQYF
>few|TRBV6-5|TRBJ2-5|TRBD1
CASSRDRAWETQYF
>few|TRBV2|TRBJ1-3|.
CASSEGQRSGNTIYF
>.|TRBV7-3|TRBJ1-5|.
CASSEQGNQPQHF
>.|TRBV27|TRBJ2-3|TRBD2
CASTGLAADTQYF
>.|TRBV27|TRBJ2-5|TRBD2
CASSPSPSGSKETQYF
>.|TRBV20-1|TRBJ2-1|TRBD1
CSAPGQAPQFF
>.|TRBV19|TRBJ2-3|.
CASSRRGSTDTQYF
>few|TRBV5-1|TRBJ2-5|.
CASSRPGAEETQYF
>.|TRBV5-1|TRBJ2-1|.
CASSPGTEGEQFF
>.|TRBV6-6|TRBJ1-2|TRBD1
CASSGDRRYGYTF
>few|TRBV25-1|TRBJ1-1|.
CASSGRRMDEIGTEAFF
>few|TRBV5-1|TRBJ2-2|.
CASSLASSNAGELFF